This entry lists 17 T cell receptor beta chains sequenced from one sample in a study of T cells after yellow fever vaccination. Using its own MiXCR run on the 5' RACE reads, TCRdb lists one record per CDR3 protein. The table includes hundreds of thousands of distinct CDR3 sequences, roughly 12% detected once. The specimen comprised PBMCs, sampled on the day of the yellow fever booster vaccination. These TCRs come from a man aged 25-45 years who received the YFV17D yellow fever vaccine.

The chain employs TRBV7-9 and TRBJ2-7; D is possibly TRBD1 (5 bases). CDR1 and CDR2 (germline): SEHNR, FQNEAQ (reference sequence). V lost 1 base, J lost 8 bases, and 15 bases lay in between. CDR3 length equals 14 residues. The CDR3 sequence: CASSLESGLDKQYF. Here the CDR3 DNA reads TGTGCCAGCAGCTTAGAGTCAGGTCTGGACAAGCAGTACTTC.

This clonotype was counted only a few times. This sequence joins TRBV7-9 and TRBJ1-3, with 10 positions matching TRBD1. CDR1 and CDR2 from the germline V gene are SEHNR and FQNEAQ (reference sequence). This CDR3 spans 15 amino acids. The V segment lost 8 bases and the J segment 8 bases; nucleotides outside the gene matches: 12. The DNA for the CDR3 is TGTGCCAGCGCCCATCGGCGGGACAGGGGTGACACCATATATTTT. Protein: CASAHRRDRGDTIYF. The variable domain in full, completed from reference TRBV7-9 and TRBJ1-3, reads DTGVSQNPRHKITKRGQNVTFRCDPISEHNRLYWYRQTLGQGPEFLTYFQNEAQLEKSRLLSDRFSAERPKGSFSTLEIQRTEQGDSAMYLCASAHRRDRGDTIYFGEGSWLTVV.

A few counts support this clonotype. V usage is TRBV5-1 and J usage is TRBJ2-7; 9 bases map to TRBD2. With V trimmed by 1 base and J by 4 bases, 6 bases remained unmatched. Germline V gene lookup returns CDR1 SGHRS and CDR2 YFSETQ. The CDR3 is 15 residues long. This CDR3 reads CASSLNPREGYEQYF. The CDR3 bases are TGCGCCAGCAGCTTGAATCCGCGGGAGGGATACGAGCAGTACTTC.

V and J are TRBV3-1 and TRBJ1-2; D might be TRBD1 (6 bases). The V and J ends lost 4 bases and 6 bases respectively, with 9 bases between them. Germline loops: CDR1 LGHDT, CDR2 YNNKEL (reference sequence). The CDR3 has 12 residues. The CDR3: CASSRHRDGYTF. Here the CDR3 DNA reads TGTGCCAGCAGCCGCCACAGGGATGGCTACACCTTC.

This clonotype was observed a handful of times. This sequence joins TRBV5-1 and TRBJ2-3; 7 nucleotides agree with TRBD2. Trimming removed 0 bases from V and 5 bases from J; junction bases left unmatched: 12. The length of the CDR3 is 17 residues. Germline lookup yields CDR1 SGHRS and CDR2 YFSETQ. As DNA, the CDR3 is TGCGCCAGCAGCTTGGCCAAGTGGGAGGGCCGTGGAGATACGCAGTATTTT. Translating gives CASSLAKWEGRGDTQYF.

J is TRBJ1-1 and V is TRBV30, with D perhaps matching TRBD1 (6 bases). Germline V gene data show CDR1 as GTSNPN and CDR2 as SVGIG (reference sequence). The CDR3 has 13 residues. Trimming left V 1 base short and J 8 bases short, with 14 bases between. For the CDR3, the DNA is TGTGCCTGGAGTGGGTTGGACGGGACAGAAGCTTTCTTT. As protein: CAWSGLDGTEAFF.

V usage is TRBV12-3 or TRBV12-4 and J usage is TRBJ1-6; the match to TRBD1 covers 8 bases. The CDR3 has 14 residues. V shed 7 bases, J shed 8 bases, and the junction held 7 bases outside the gene matches. The CDR3 reads CASTNDRGYSPLHF. CDR3 in DNA: TGTGCCAGCACCAATGACAGGGGTTATTCACCCCTCCACTTT.

The chain has TRBV12-3 or TRBV12-4 and TRBJ2-3; the D gene is possibly TRBD2 (5 bases). CDR3 length: 14 residues. V was pared by 7 bases and J by 1 base, with 12 bases between. The DNA for the CDR3 is TGTGCCAGCACGGCCCACGGGGGCACAGATACGCAGTATTTT. As protein: CASTAHGGTDTQYF.

The chain couples TRBV7-9 to TRBJ1-5; D is unclear. The CDR3 is made up of 15 amino acids. CDR1 and CDR2 (germline): SEHNR, FQNEAQ (reference sequence). Trimming cost V 8 bases and J 3 bases, with 17 bases left between them. DNA of the CDR3: TGTGCCAGCGGCAAATCTGAGGGCCCCAATCAGCCCCAGCATTTT. This sequence encodes CASGKSEGPNQPQHF.

This clonotype was detected only a few times. The chain employs TRBV30 and TRBJ2-1; D is unresolved. The length of the CDR3 is 17 residues. V lost 2 bases, J lost 0 bases, and 17 bases lay in between. CDR1 and CDR2 from the germline V gene are GTSNPN and SVGIG (reference sequence). The CDR3 protein is CAWSRSLVPSSYNEQFF. CDR3 DNA sequence: TGTGCCTGGAGTCGGAGCCTCGTCCCCAGCTCCTACAATGAGCAGTTCTTC.

This chain uses TRBV18 with TRBJ2-2; 9 bases map to TRBD1. J lost 2 bases, V lost 2 bases, and 3 bases had no gene match. The CDR3 has 16 residues. CDR1 and CDR2 from the germline V gene are KGHSH and LQKENI. The CDR3 protein is CASSPSGQGNTGELFF. DNA of the CDR3: TGTGCCAGCTCACCATCGGGACAGGGTAACACCGGGGAGCTGTTTTTT.

The genes are TRBV5-1 and TRBJ2-7; no clear D. Germline assignment: CDR1 SGHRS and CDR2 YFSETQ. The CDR3 totals 14 residues. The V end lost 6 bases, the J end lost 3 bases, and 16 bases lay between the germline ends. CDR3 nucleotides: TGCGCCAGCACCCCCTCCGACACCGTCTACGAGCAGTACTTC. It codes for CASTPSDTVYEQYF.

This clonotype was observed a handful of times. The J gene is TRBJ2-1, the V gene TRBV29-1; 10 bases line up with TRBD2. CDR3 size: 15 residues. Germline CDR1 is SQVTM and CDR2 is ANQGSEA. The V segment lost 4 bases and the J segment 7 bases; nucleotides outside the gene matches: 10. The CDR3 nucleotides are TGCAGCGTTGGGACTAGCGGCCTTCAAAGGAATGAGCAGTTCTTC. It encodes CSVGTSGLQRNEQFF.

This clonotype was seen a few times. This chain uses TRBV5-5 with TRBJ2-5; D is ambiguous. The germline V and J ends were trimmed by 1 base and 4 bases, with 5 bases remaining between them. The CDR3 is made up of 12 amino acids. The germline CDR1 and CDR2 sequences are SGHKS and YYEKEE (reference sequence). CDR3 coding DNA: TGTGCCAGCAGCTTGCTCCCAGAGACCCAGTACTTC. It is translated as CASSLLPETQYF.

In this sample, this clonotype turned up once. V gene TRBV20-1 combines with J gene TRBJ2-5, with TRBD2 matching 10 bases. Germline CDR1 DFQATT, CDR2 SNEGSKA (reference sequence). Trimming cost V 6 bases and J 5 bases; bases outside gene matches: 3. The CDR3 is 12 amino acids. CDR3 bases: TGCAGTGCAAGACTAGCGGGCGAGACCCAGTACTTC. Its protein product is CSARLAGETQYF.

This chain connects TRBV12-3 or TRBV12-4 to TRBJ2-3; the match to TRBD2 covers 11 bases. V lost 5 bases, J lost 0 bases, and 10 bases stayed unmatched. This CDR3 spans 18 amino acids. CDR3: CASSPTSGSSFSTDTQYF. The CDR3 region has the DNA TGTGCCAGCAGTCCAACTAGCGGGAGTTCCTTTAGCACAGATACGCAGTATTTT.

This clonotype has a single count. The CDR3, as DNA: TGCAGCGTTTCGGGACAGGGGCATGGCTACACCTTC. This sequence encodes CSVSGQGHGYTF. This chain joins TRBV29-1 and TRBJ1-2; TRBD1 aligns across 10 bases. V dropped 5 bases and J dropped 6; count of bases not matched to a gene: 3. In germline, CDR1 is SQVTM, CDR2 ANQGSEA. The CDR3 length is 12 residues.